This T cell receptor beta chain came from a study of shared clonotypes between healthy human individuals. Study-wide findings and caveats: The study sampled only blood, and tissue repertoires likely differ. Clonotype sharing across a few donors was observed for 4% to 6.5% of naive CD4 clonotypes. In general, naive subsets displayed greater estimated richness than memory subsets did.

Germline CDR1 is SNHLY and CDR2 is FYNNEI. The J segment lost 5 bases and the V segment lost 6 bases, leaving 8 bases of the junction unmatched. The CDR3 runs 14 residues. Negatively enriched CD4+ T cells were divided by CD45RA into naive and memory. Sequenced by immunoSEQ multiplex PCR; TCRdb stores in-frame clones only, minus some. The sample includes a few million clones, approximately 93% seen only once; the top ten take 0.39%. With respect to this clone: The antigen remains undetermined.

The sample consisted of naive CD4+ T cells from PBMCs. Subset reported: CD45RA+ positively selected. The chain uses TRBV2 and TRBJ1-1, with 8 bases aligning to TRBD1. The clonotype originates from a young man in good health. Some clones in this sample may be carry-over from other donors' samples. Written as DNA, the CDR3 is TGTGCCAGCAGGGCAGGGGGCGCGGAGACTGAAGCTTTCTTT. It codes for CASRAGGAETEAFF.